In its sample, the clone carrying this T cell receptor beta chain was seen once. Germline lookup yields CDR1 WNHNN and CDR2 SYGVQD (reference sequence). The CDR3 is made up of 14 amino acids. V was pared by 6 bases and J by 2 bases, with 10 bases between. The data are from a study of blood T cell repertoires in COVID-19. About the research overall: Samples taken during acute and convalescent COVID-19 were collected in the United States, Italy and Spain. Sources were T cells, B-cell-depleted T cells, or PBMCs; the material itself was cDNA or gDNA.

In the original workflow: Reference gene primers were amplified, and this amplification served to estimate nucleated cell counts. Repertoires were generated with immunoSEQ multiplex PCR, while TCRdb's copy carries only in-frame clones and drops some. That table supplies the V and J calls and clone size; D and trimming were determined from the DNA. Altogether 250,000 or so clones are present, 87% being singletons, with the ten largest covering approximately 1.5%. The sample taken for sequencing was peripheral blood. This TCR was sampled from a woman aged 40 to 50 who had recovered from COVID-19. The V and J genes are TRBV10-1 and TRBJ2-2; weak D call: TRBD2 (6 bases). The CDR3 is CASRSTRNTGELFF. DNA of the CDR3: TGCGCCAGCAGGTCGACTAGAAACACCGGGGAGCTGTTTTTT.